The T cell receptor beta chain described here comes from a study of cytomegalovirus exposure and HLA in healthy donors. Findings of the study overall: It was reported in a later analysis that an Asian-associated ancestry cluster showed fewer N-insertions than the roughly 710-donor mean. Most TCR beta V segments were productive about 90% or about 30% of the time in an earlier analysis.

The CDR3 consists of 17 residues. Germline CDR1 and CDR2: SGHDT and YYEEEE. As concerns this clone: What it binds is not known. An end of the junction differs from the germline gene, which may be a read error.

Use of 60 Vbeta and 13 Jbeta primers characterized the PCR. TCRdb's table, derived via immunoSEQ multiplex PCR, lists solely in-frame clones and lacks some. The table includes 100,000 to 150,000 clones, around 77% detected once. Participants comprised healthy donors of bone marrow. This clonotype was sampled from a male donor in good health and CMV-seropositive. The chain couples TRBV5-6 to TRBJ2-4, with a possible D match to TRBD2 (6 bases). Specimen: PBMCs. The CDR3 DNA is TGTGCCAGCAGCTTAAGCTGGGGGGAACTAGCCAAAAACAGTCAGTACTTC. Translation: CASSLSWGELAKNSQYF.